These 8 T cell receptor beta chains share one sample of origin, sequenced in a study of T cell responses to AZD1222 COVID-19 vaccine. Method: immunoSEQ multiplex PCR; TCRdb's copy keeps in-frame clones and lacks some. The sample has about 74,000 clones; 86% are singletons. The material sequenced was peripheral blood, taken on day 0 of AZD1222 vaccination. Every receptor here comes from an adult in good health.

The chain has TRBV2 and TRBJ2-3; 11 bases fit TRBD2. The germline CDR1 and CDR2 sequences are SNHLY and FYNNEI. With V trimmed by 7 bases and J by 0 bases, 9 bases remained unmatched. This CDR3 has 17 amino acids. CDR3 in amino acids: CASKAPSGGPSTDTQYF. Written as DNA, the CDR3 is TGTGCCAGCAAAGCTCCTAGCGGGGGGCCCAGCACAGATACGCAGTATTTT. Complete variable domain (other parts from reference TRBV2 and TRBJ2-3): EPEVTQTPSHQVTQMGQEVILRCVPISNHLYFYWYRQILGQKVEFLVSFYNNEISEKSEIFDDQFSVERPDGSNFTLKIRSTKLEDSAMYFCASKAPSGGPSTDTQYFGPGTRLTVL.

The rearrangement uses TRBV30 and TRBJ2-5; 9 bases align to TRBD2. V lost 3 bases to trimming and J lost 1 base; unmatched junction nucleotides: 3. This CDR3 comprises 14 residues. Per the germline V gene, CDR1 is GTSNPN and CDR2 is SVGIG (reference sequence). CDR3 amino acids: CAWRLAGPQETQYF. In DNA, the CDR3 is TGTGCCTGGAGGCTAGCGGGACCCCAAGAGACCCAGTACTTC.

The chain uses TRBV27 and TRBJ2-7; no firm D call. Trimming took off 6 bases at V and 3 bases at J, with 12 bases between the two ends. The CDR3 loop spans 13 amino acids. The germline CDR1 and CDR2 sequences are MNHEY and SMNVEV (reference sequence). As DNA, the CDR3 is TGTGCCAGCAGACCCCTTACATTCTACGAGCAGTACTTC. This gives the protein CASRPLTFYEQYF.

The rearrangement links TRBV6-5 to TRBJ1-1; D is unresolved. CDR3 size: 15 residues. Trimming stripped 4 bases from V and 1 base from J, with 13 bases between. CDR1 MNHEY and CDR2 SVGAGI come from the germline V gene. Here the CDR3 reads CASSFAFRENTEAFF. The DNA of the CDR3 is TGTGCCAGCAGTTTTGCCTTCCGGGAGAACACTGAAGCTTTCTTT.

The chain has TRBV5-5 and TRBJ1-2; 7 bases are shared with TRBD1. The junction had 6 bases not matched to a gene; V was cut back by 0 bases and J by 4 bases. Germline assignment: CDR1 SGHKS and CDR2 YYEKEE (reference sequence). The CDR3 consists of 15 residues. The CDR3 is CASSLEQGPLYGYTF. The CDR3, as DNA: TGTGCCAGCAGCTTGGAACAGGGGCCCCTCTATGGCTACACCTTC. Complete variable domain (other parts from reference TRBV5-5 and TRBJ1-2): DAGVTQSPTHLIKTRGQQVTLRCSPISGHKSVSWYQQVLGQGPQFIFQYYEKEERGRGNFPDRFSARQFPNYSSELNVNALLLGDSALYLCASSLEQGPLYGYTFGSGTRLTVV.

This clone was seen a few times. In the same sample, other DNA sequences code for this CDR3. The rearrangement joins TRBV30 to TRBJ1-2, with TRBD1 matching over 9 bases. J was trimmed by 4 bases and V by 0 bases; bases with no gene match: 0. Germline V gene sequence: CDR1 GTSNPN, CDR2 SVGIG (reference sequence). The CDR3 extends over 13 amino acids. The CDR3 region is CAWSVQGAYGYTF. CDR3 bases: TGTGCCTGGAGTGTACAGGGGGCCTATGGCTACACCTTC.

V usage is TRBV6-1 and J usage is TRBJ2-5; 7 bases are a match to TRBD1. The V gene end was trimmed by 2 bases and the J gene end by 4 bases; junction bases not matched to a gene: 4. CDR1 and CDR2 from the germline V gene are MNHNS and SASEGT. The CDR3 is 14 amino acids. CDR3 region: CASSEQGVSETQYF. The CDR3 region has the DNA TGTGCCAGCAGTGAACAGGGGGTTTCAGAGACCCAGTACTTC.

The CDR3 here is CASSHAWGREGQPQHF. In DNA, the CDR3 is TGTGCCAGCAGCCACGCTTGGGGACGGGAGGGTCAGCCCCAGCATTTT. V usage is TRBV7-6 and J usage is TRBJ1-5, with D tentatively TRBD1 (5 bases). Trimming removed 5 bases at V and 6 bases at J, with 20 bases between. This CDR3 contains 16 residues. Germline values: CDR1 SGHVS, CDR2 FNYEAQ.